The 18 T cell receptor beta chains below were found in one sample sequenced in a study of T cell repertoires in cytomegalovirus infection. Using its own MiXCR run on the reads, TCRdb lists one record per CDR3 protein. The table shows hundreds of thousands of distinct CDR3 sequences, with roughly a sixth occurring only once. Sequencing was done on a sample of PBMCs. These receptors came from a human donor in good health (CMV status not recorded). Some clones in this sample may be carry-over from other donors' samples.

The chain combines TRBV12-3 or TRBV12-4 with TRBJ2-7; weak D call: TRBD1 (6 bases). CDR3 length equals 15 residues. The V and J ends lost 3 bases and 7 bases respectively, with 19 bases between them. The CDR3 here is CASSLIDRRLREQYF. The CDR3 nucleotides read TGTGCCAGCAGTTTGATAGACAGGCGTCTACGAGAGCAGTACTTC.

This clonotype has more than one count but fewer than ten. J is TRBJ1-5 and V is TRBV12-3 or TRBV12-4, with D possibly TRBD1 on 6 matching bases. V was pared by 6 bases and J by 0 bases, with 12 bases between. This CDR3 has 15 residues. In nucleotides, the CDR3 is TGTGCCAGCAGCGGAACAGGGACTAGCAATCAGCCCCAGCATTTT. Its protein is CASSGTGTSNQPQHF.

The genes are TRBV19 and TRBJ1-5, with a possible D match to TRBD1 (5 bases). Trimming removed 2 bases from V and 1 base from J, with 9 bases in between. The V gene's germline CDR1 is LNHDA and CDR2 SQIVND (reference sequence). This CDR3 spans 15 amino acids. CDR3 region: CASSINGGSNQPQHF. The CDR3 region has the DNA TGTGCCAGTAGTATAAACGGGGGGAGCAATCAGCCCCAGCATTTT.

This clonotype was counted only a few times. The CDR3 loop reads CSARAPTGGTTDTQYF. CDR3 coding DNA: TGCAGTGCTAGGGCGCCGACAGGAGGCACCACAGATACGCAGTATTTT. This sequence joins TRBV20-1 and TRBJ2-3, with D possibly matching TRBD1 (6 bases). CDR1 DFQATT and CDR2 SNEGSKA come from the germline V gene (reference sequence). V was shortened by 3 bases and J by 2 bases, with 18 bases between the two germline ends. The CDR3 has 16 residues.

The V and J genes are TRBV5-1 and TRBJ2-5; tentative D call: TRBD2 (5 bases). CDR1 and CDR2 from the germline V gene are SGHRS and YFSETQ. The CDR3 spans 15 residues. V was pared by 7 bases and J by 2 bases, with 18 bases between. CDR3 region: CASGEAVGDQETQYF. The CDR3 DNA is TGCGCCAGCGGAGAAGCAGTCGGGGATCAAGAGACCCAGTACTTC.

The sample holds many counts of this clonotype. The chain is built from TRBV12-3 or TRBV12-4 and TRBJ2-3; D possibly corresponds to TRBD1 (5 bases). The V end was cut by 6 bases, the J end by 2 bases, with 15 bases between. This CDR3 contains 15 residues. This chain's CDR3 is CASSPWGDTTDTQYF. In nucleotides, the CDR3 is TGTGCCAGCAGCCCTTGGGGCGACACCACAGATACGCAGTATTTT.

The table lists this clonotype with a few counts. The gene calls are TRBV6-1 and TRBJ2-1; 7 bases align to TRBD2. J lost 1 base, V lost 10 bases, and 16 bases had no gene match. This CDR3 region has 17 residues. Germline V gives CDR1 MNHNS, CDR2 SASEGT. The CDR3: CATIARGGGGSYNEQFF. CDR3 coding DNA: TGTGCCACTATTGCTCGGGGCGGGGGAGGTTCCTACAATGAGCAGTTCTTC.

This chain links TRBV5-1 with TRBJ2-3; 11 bases are shared with TRBD2. Losses at the gene ends were 2 bases for V and 6 bases for J; bases not matched to a gene: 8. This CDR3 is built from 16 residues. Germline loops: CDR1 SGHRS, CDR2 YFSETQ. The chain's CDR3 is CASSLIAGGPGDTQYF. CDR3 coding DNA: TGCGCCAGCAGCTTAATAGCGGGGGGGCCCGGTGATACGCAGTATTTT. Supplemented by reference TRBV5-1 and TRBJ2-3, the full variable domain reads KAGVTQTPRYLIKTRGQQVTLSCSPISGHRSVSWYQQTPGQGLQFLFEYFSETQRNKGNFPGRFSGRQFSNSRSEMNVSTLELGDSALYLCASSLIAGGPGDTQYFGPGTRLTVL.

This clonotype was observed at least ten times. This chain links TRBV7-9 with TRBJ2-2; 9 bases map to TRBD2. With V trimmed by 1 base and J by 1 base, 7 bases remained unmatched. CDR3 length: 18 amino acids. Germline CDR1 and CDR2: SEHNR and FQNEAQ (reference sequence). The CDR3: CASSLGASGTLNTGELFF. The CDR3 region has the DNA TGTGCCAGCAGCTTAGGGGCTAGCGGGACTTTGAACACCGGGGAGCTGTTTTTT.

The V call is TRBV6-6, the J call TRBJ2-6, with no clear D. V lost 6 bases to trimming and J lost 0 bases, with 9 bases between them. This CDR3 contains 15 residues. Germline V gene lookup returns CDR1 MNHNY and CDR2 SVGAGI (reference sequence). CDR3 residues: CASRDGPSGANVLTF. The DNA of the CDR3 is TGTGCCAGCAGGGACGGACCCTCTGGGGCCAACGTCCTGACTTTC.

With respect to this clonotype: A much larger clone lies one base from this, so it may be a read error. The chain joins TRBV28 to TRBJ1-1, with D tentatively TRBD1 (6 bases). Per the germline V gene, CDR1 is MDHEN and CDR2 is SYDVKM. The CDR3 covers 16 residues. The CDR3 coding sequence is TGTGCCTGCAGTTCTCTACAGGGAGGGGTGAACACTGAAGCTTTCTTT. Encoded protein: CACSSLQGGVNTEAFF.

CDR3 sequence: CASSSPGRITDTQYF. The CDR3 DNA reads TGTGCCAGCAGTTCCCCGGGACGGATCACAGATACGCAGTATTTT. J is TRBJ2-3 and V is TRBV27; the D gene could be TRBD1 or TRBD2 (5 bases each). The CDR3 length is 15 residues. CDR1 MNHEY and CDR2 SMNVEV come from the germline V gene (reference sequence). Trimming pared 4 bases from V and 2 bases from J, leaving 13 bases between.

The rearrangement uses TRBV6-2 or TRBV6-3 and TRBJ2-7; D is tentatively TRBD1 or TRBD2 (5 bases each). The germline gives CDR1 MNHEY, CDR2 SVGEGT. V lost 8 bases, J lost 1 base, and 12 bases lay in between. This CDR3 has 13 residues. CDR3 in amino acids: CASLRGESYEQYF. CDR3 bases: TGTGCCAGCCTGCGAGGGGAGTCCTACGAGCAGTACTTC.

The chain carries TRBV12-3 or TRBV12-4 and TRBJ2-2; TRBD2 agrees at 9 bases. This CDR3 spans 15 amino acids. The J segment lost 6 bases and the V segment lost 5 bases, leaving 7 bases of the junction unmatched. The CDR3, as DNA: TGTGCCAGCAGTGGAAGCGGGGGGCTTGCCGGGGAGCTGTTTTTT. It specifies CASSGSGGLAGELFF.

The chain couples TRBV7-9 to TRBJ1-2; possibly TRBD1 for D (5 bases). The CDR3 loop spans 13 amino acids. Germline assignment: CDR1 SEHNR and CDR2 FQNEAQ (reference sequence). The V end was cut by 0 bases, the J end by 6 bases, with 8 bases between. The CDR3 DNA reads as TGTGCCAGCAGCTTAGCAGGGGCCAATGGCTACACCTTC. Its protein is CASSLAGANGYTF.

This clonotype was seen at least ten times. Here the CDR3 reads CASRQGEAETQYF. Written as DNA, the CDR3 is TGTGCCAGCAGACAGGGGGAGGCTGAGACCCAGTACTTC. The gene calls are TRBV12-3 or TRBV12-4 and TRBJ2-5; 8 nucleotides agree with TRBD1. Germline trimming cut 6 bases from V and 5 bases from J; bases unmatched to any gene: 5. The CDR3 is 13 amino acids.

At least ten counts were recorded for this clonotype. V and J are TRBV12-3 or TRBV12-4 and TRBJ1-1; D is perhaps TRBD1 (5 bases). This CDR3 comprises 19 residues. V was pared by 4 bases and J by 1 base, with 25 bases between. CDR3 sequence reads: CASSSHQGSGTVKNTEAFF. CDR3 DNA sequence: TGTGCCAGCAGTTCCCACCAGGGTAGCGGCACGGTCAAGAACACTGAAGCTTTCTTT.

This clonotype was counted only a few times. The CDR3 sequence is CASSQDPPHSGNTIYF. DNA of the CDR3: TGCGCCAGCAGCCAAGATCCCCCACACTCTGGAAACACCATATATTTT. V gene TRBV4-3 combines with J gene TRBJ1-3; D remains unclear. Germline V gene data show CDR1 as LGHNA and CDR2 as YSLEER. The CDR3 extends over 16 amino acids. Trimming took off 0 bases at V and 0 bases at J, with 9 bases between the two ends.